This T cell receptor beta chain was recorded in a study of shared clonotypes between healthy human individuals. A deep-level run was used for the assay. Clones were read by immunoSEQ multiplex PCR, and TCRdb kept only the in-frame ones, dropping some. This table holds some 200,000 clones, approximately 95% found once. Germline-derived CDR1 and CDR2 are SGHNT and YYREEE (reference sequence). Trimming cost V 3 bases and J 5 bases; bases outside gene matches: 7. This CDR3 contains 15 residues. Donors included only healthy HIV-negative adults lacking recent acute infections or vaccinations. This clone was recorded only once.

The chain carries TRBV5-4 and TRBJ1-1, with TRBD1 identical over 10 bases. This sequence originates from a woman in her thirties in good health. The sequencing input was naive CD4+ T cells sorted from blood. This sample's subset: CD45RA+ positively selected. DNA for the CDR3: TGTGCCAGCAGCTGGGGGACAGGGGAGGGAACTGAAGCTTTCTTT. This encodes CASSWGTGEGTEAFF.